This paragraph covers one T cell receptor beta chain sequence. The data originate from a study of blood T cell repertoires in COVID-19. At the level of the study: COVID-19 samples, acute and convalescent, were from the United States, Italy and Spain.

The CDR3 extends over 14 amino acids. V trimming: 3 bases; J trimming: 6 bases; junction bases outside the gene matches: 3. Germline CDR1 MNHEY, CDR2 SMNVEV (reference sequence). Sequencing used immunoSEQ multiplex PCR; TCRdb keeps in-frame clones, though not all of them. The table has approximately 76,000 clones, about nine tenths seen once. The TCR was taken from a woman aged 55 to 70 with acute or convalescent COVID-19. Sequences were obtained from peripheral blood. V usage is TRBV27 and J usage is TRBJ2-1; TRBD1 agrees at 9 bases. Written as DNA, the CDR3 is TGTGCCAGCAGTTTTGGGACAGGGATCAATGAGCAGTTCTTC. It translates to CASSFGTGINEQFF.